This TCR beta chain came from a study of cytomegalovirus exposure and HLA in healthy donors. Study findings and constraints: Across donors, most TCRs were seen rarely, yet some public ones were widespread. A highly shared variant cluster was judged a likely technical artifact. Later analysis demonstrated an association between a missense DCLRE1C variant and TCR beta V- and J-gene trimming. CMV serostatus was the sole immune exposure data available.

The PCR made use of 60 Vbeta and 13 Jbeta primers. Only in-frame clones appear in the TCRdb table, and some are missing; sequencing was by immunoSEQ multiplex PCR. This sample has 100,000 to 150,000 clones, with 82% found just once. Losses at the gene ends were 9 bases for V and 4 bases for J; bases not matched to a gene: 13. The CDR3 consists of 16 residues. Looked up from germline, CDR1 is SNHLY and CDR2 is FYNNEI. Remarks on this clone: Its antigen is unknown.

The sequence came from a boy aged 2 to 10 in good health and CMV-seronegative. This chain connects TRBV2 to TRBJ2-3; the match to TRBD2 covers 10 bases. The specimen was PBMCs. CDR3 DNA sequence: TGTGCCAGGGGGACTAGCGTTCGGCTATCGGCAGATACGCAGTATTTT. Its protein product is CARGTSVRLSADTQYF.